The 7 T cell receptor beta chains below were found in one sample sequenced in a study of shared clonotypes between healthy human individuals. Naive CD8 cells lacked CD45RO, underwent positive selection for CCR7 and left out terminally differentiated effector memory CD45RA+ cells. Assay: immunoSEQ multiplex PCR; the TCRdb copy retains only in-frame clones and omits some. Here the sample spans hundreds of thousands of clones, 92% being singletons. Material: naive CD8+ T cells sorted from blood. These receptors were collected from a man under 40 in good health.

The CDR3 loop is CSVVGSAGNSYEQYF. The CDR3 nucleotides are TGCAGCGTCGTGGGTTCAGCGGGCAACTCCTACGAGCAGTACTTC. The V and J genes are TRBV29-1 and TRBJ2-7; the D gene is possibly TRBD2 (6 bases). The germline V and J ends were trimmed by 6 bases and 0 bases, with 18 bases remaining between them. There are 15 residues in the CDR3. CDR1 SQVTM and CDR2 ANQGSEA come from the germline V gene.

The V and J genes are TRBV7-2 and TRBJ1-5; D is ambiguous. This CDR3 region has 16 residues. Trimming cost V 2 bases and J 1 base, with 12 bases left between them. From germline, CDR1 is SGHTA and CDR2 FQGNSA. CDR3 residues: CASSLSLGRSNQPQHF. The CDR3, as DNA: TGTGCCAGCAGCTTAAGCTTAGGCAGGAGCAATCAGCCCCAGCATTTT.

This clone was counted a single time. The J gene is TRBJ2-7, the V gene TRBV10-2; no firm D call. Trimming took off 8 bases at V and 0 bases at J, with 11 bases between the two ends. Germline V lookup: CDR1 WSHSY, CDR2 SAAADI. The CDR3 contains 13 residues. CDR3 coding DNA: TGCGCCAGCCGAACGGGCAGCTCCTACGAGCAGTACTTC. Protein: CASRTGSSYEQYF.

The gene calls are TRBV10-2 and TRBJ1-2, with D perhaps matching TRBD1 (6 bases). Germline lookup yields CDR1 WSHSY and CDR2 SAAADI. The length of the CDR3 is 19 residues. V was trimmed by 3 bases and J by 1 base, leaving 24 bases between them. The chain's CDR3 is CASSEAGGHEPAYNYGYTF. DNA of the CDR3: TGCGCCAGCAGTGAAGCGGGGGGACACGAGCCAGCCTATAACTATGGCTACACCTTC.

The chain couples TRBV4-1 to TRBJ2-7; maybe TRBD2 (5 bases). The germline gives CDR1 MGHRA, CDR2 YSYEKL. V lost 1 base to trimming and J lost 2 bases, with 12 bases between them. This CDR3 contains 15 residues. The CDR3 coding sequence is TGCGCCAGCAGCCAAGTATCGGACGGGGCCTACGAGCAGTACTTC. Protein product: CASSQVSDGAYEQYF.

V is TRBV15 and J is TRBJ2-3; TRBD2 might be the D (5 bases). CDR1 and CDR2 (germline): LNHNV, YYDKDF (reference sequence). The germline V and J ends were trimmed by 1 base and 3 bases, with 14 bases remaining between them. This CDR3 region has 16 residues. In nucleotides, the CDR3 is TGTGCCACCAGCAGAGGCCAGGAGGACTTTACAGATACGCAGTATTTT. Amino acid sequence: CATSRGQEDFTDTQYF.

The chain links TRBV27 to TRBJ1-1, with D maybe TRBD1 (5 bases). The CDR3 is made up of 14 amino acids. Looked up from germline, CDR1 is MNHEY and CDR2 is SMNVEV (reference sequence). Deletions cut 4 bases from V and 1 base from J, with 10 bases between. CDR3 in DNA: TGTGCCAGCAGTTGGTCCGGGACGAACACTGAAGCTTTCTTT. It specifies CASSWSGTNTEAFF.